The subject of this entry is one T cell receptor (beta chain). The CDR3 runs to 16 residues. The V and J ends lost 8 bases and 0 bases, in that order; junction bases with no gene match: 9. Germline-derived CDR1 and CDR2 are MNHEY and SMNVEV (reference sequence). This sample was included in a study of control samples from healthy donors and cancer patients. Profiling relied on immunoSEQ multiplex PCR, and the TCRdb table lists in-frame clones only, not all of them. The sample carries tens of thousands of clones, around 84% recorded once. The sample was PBMCs. The receptor was derived from a woman aged 45-65 years with lung cancer. The chain recombines TRBV27 with TRBJ2-1, with 8 bases fitting TRBD2. As DNA, the CDR3 is TGTGCCAGCTCCAACCCCGGGACTAGCTCCTACAATGAGCAGTTCTTC. Amino acid sequence: CASSNPGTSSYNEQFF.